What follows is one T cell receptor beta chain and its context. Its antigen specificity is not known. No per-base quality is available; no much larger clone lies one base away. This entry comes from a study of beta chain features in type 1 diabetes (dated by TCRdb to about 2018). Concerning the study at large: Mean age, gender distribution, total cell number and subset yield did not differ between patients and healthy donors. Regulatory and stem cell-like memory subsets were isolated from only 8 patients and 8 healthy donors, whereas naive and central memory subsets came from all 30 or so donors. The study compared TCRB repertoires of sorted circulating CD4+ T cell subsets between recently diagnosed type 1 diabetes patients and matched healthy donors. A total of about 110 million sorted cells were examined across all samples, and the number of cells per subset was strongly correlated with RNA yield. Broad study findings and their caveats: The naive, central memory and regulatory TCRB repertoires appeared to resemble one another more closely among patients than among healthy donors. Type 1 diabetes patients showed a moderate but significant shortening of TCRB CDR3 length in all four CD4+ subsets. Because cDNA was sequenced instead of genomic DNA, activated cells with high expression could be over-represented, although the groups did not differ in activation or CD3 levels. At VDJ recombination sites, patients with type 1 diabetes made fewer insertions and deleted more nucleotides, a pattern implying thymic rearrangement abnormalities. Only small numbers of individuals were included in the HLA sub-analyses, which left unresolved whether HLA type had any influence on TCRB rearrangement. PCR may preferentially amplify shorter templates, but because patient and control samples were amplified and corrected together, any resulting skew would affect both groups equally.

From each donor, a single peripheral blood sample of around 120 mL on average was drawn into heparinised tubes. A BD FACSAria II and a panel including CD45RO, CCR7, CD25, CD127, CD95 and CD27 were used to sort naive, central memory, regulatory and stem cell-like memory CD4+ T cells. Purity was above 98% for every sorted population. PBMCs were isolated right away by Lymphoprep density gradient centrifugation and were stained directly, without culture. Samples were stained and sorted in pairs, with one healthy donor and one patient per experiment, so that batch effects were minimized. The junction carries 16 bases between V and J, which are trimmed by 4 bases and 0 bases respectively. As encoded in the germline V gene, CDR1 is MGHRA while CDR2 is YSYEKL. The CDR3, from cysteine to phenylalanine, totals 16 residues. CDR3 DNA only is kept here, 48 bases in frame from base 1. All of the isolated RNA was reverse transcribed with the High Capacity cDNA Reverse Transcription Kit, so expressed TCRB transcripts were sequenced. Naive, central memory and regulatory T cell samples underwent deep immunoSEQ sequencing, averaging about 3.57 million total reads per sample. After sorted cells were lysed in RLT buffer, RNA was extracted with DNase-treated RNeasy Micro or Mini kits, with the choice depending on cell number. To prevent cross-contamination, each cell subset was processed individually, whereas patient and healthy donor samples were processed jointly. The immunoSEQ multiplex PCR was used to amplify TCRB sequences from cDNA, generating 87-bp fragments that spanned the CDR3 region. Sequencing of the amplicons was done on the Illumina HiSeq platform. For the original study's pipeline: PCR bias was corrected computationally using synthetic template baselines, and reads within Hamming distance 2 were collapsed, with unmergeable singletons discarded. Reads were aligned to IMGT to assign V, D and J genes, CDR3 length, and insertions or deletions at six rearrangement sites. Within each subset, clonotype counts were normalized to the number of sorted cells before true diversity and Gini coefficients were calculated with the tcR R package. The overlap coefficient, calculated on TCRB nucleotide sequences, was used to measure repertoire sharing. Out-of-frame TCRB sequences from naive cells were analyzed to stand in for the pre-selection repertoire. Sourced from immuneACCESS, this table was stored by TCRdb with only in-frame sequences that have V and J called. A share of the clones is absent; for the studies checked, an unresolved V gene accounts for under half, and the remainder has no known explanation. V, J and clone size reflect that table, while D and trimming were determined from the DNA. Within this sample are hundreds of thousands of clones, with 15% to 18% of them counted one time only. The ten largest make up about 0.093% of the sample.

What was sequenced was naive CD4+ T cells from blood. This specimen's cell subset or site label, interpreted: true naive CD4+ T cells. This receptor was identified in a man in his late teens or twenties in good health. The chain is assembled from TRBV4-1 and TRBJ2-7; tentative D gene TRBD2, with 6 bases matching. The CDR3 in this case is CASSRLGGGISYEQYF. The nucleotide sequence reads TGCGCCAGCAGCCGCCTTGGTGGAGGGATCTCCTACGAGCAGTACTTC.